What follows is one T cell receptor beta chain and its context. As handled by the study authors: Scientists estimated how many nucleated cells there were by amplifying reference gene primers. Repertoires were generated with immunoSEQ multiplex PCR, while TCRdb's copy carries only in-frame clones and drops some. Clonal size and the V and J genes are those of that table, whereas D and trimming came from the DNA. Found here are under 300,000 clones, around 85% of them singletons; the top ten hold roughly a tenth. This sample was taken from a study of blood T cell repertoires in COVID-19. Study as a whole: Some COVID-19 samples were acute and others convalescent; all came from the United States, Italy and Spain. The cDNA or gDNA used as material had been derived from T cells, B-cell-depleted T cells, or PBMCs.

The CDR3 runs 15 residues. Germline CDR1 and CDR2: LNHDA and SQIVND (reference sequence). Trimming pared 9 bases from V and 4 bases from J, leaving 19 bases between. The chain couples TRBV19 to TRBJ1-5; D is unresolved. The receptor's source is a woman older than 75 with acute or convalescent COVID-19. Material for sequencing was peripheral blood. The CDR3 is CASDTKWAANQPQHF. For the CDR3, the DNA is TGTGCCAGCGACACGAAGTGGGCCGCAAATCAGCCCCAGCATTTT.